The 15 T cell receptor beta chains below all came from one sample that was sequenced in a study of T cell responses to AZD1222 COVID-19 vaccine. Clones were read by immunoSEQ multiplex PCR, and TCRdb kept only the in-frame ones, dropping some. The repertoire holds about 120,000 clones, with more than 75% as singletons. Source: peripheral blood, taken on day 0 of AZD1222 vaccination. The source of these receptors is an adult in good health.

The chain links TRBV7-2 to TRBJ1-2, with D possibly matching TRBD1 (5 bases). The V end lost 0 bases, the J end lost 8 bases, and 10 bases lay between the germline ends. CDR3 length equals 13 residues. Germline CDR1 reads SGHTA; CDR2 reads FQGNSA. CDR3 sequence: CASSLAQGKGYTF. Written as DNA, the CDR3 is TGTGCCAGCAGCTTAGCGCAGGGAAAAGGCTACACCTTC.

The gene calls are TRBV18 and TRBJ1-6, with 8 bases aligning to TRBD1. The CDR3 has 14 residues. Losses at the gene ends were 5 bases for V and 5 bases for J; bases not matched to a gene: 2. The germline V gene encodes CDR1 KGHSH and CDR2 LQKENI. CDR3 protein: CASSVDRDNSPLHF. CDR3 nucleotides: TGTGCCAGCTCAGTGGACAGGGATAATTCACCCCTCCACTTT.

The gene calls are TRBV24-1 and TRBJ2-7; D gene ambiguous. In germline, CDR1 is KGHDR, CDR2 SFDVKD. The V gene lost 0 bases and the J gene lost 4 bases, with 9 bases spanning the gap. The CDR3 contains 14 residues. CDR3: CATSDLHRIYEQYF. The CDR3 bases are TGTGCCACCAGTGATTTGCACCGGATTTACGAGCAGTACTTC.

This chain joins TRBV7-9 and TRBJ1-2; no reliable D call. CDR3 size: 13 residues. Per germline, CDR1 SEHNR and CDR2 FQNEAQ (reference sequence). V was clipped by 3 bases and J by 8 bases, with 13 bases between them. CDR3 nucleotide sequence: TGTGCCAGCAGCTTCCTGGGAGGGCTCGGCTACACCTTC. Amino acids: CASSFLGGLGYTF.

This clone has only a few counts. The chain carries TRBV12-5 and TRBJ2-3; D gene unclear. The CDR3 is 13 amino acids. V was trimmed by 2 bases and J by 6 bases, leaving 9 bases between them. Germline CDR1 is LGHNT and CDR2 is FRNRAP. CDR3 region: CASGLTGSDTQYF. The CDR3 bases are TGTGCTAGTGGTTTGACCGGGTCCGATACGCAGTATTTT.

This chain joins TRBV28 and TRBJ1-5; 7 nucleotides agree with TRBD1. CDR1 and CDR2 (germline): MDHEN, SYDVKM. The CDR3 covers 15 residues. V shed 4 bases, J shed 2 bases, and the junction held 5 bases outside the gene matches. The chain's CDR3 is CASSYRGAGNQPQHF. CDR3 nucleotides: TGTGCCAGCAGTTACAGGGGTGCTGGCAATCAGCCCCAGCATTTT.

V is TRBV5-1 and J is TRBJ2-2, with no clear D. Trimming shortened V by 3 bases and J by 6 bases, and 12 bases separated the two germline ends. The CDR3 extends over 14 amino acids. Germline CDR1 is SGHRS and CDR2 is YFSETQ. The CDR3 bases are TGCGCCAGCAGCTCCGACCCCCAGCCCGGGGAGCTGTTTTTT. Protein: CASSSDPQPGELFF.

V usage is TRBV4-2 and J usage is TRBJ1-4; the match to TRBD1 covers 7 bases. The ends lost 0 bases at V and 2 bases at J; junction bases unmatched: 12. Germline CDR1 reads LGHNA; CDR2 reads YNFKEQ. This CDR3 is built from 19 residues. CDR3 protein: CASSQDGANRGGTNEKLFF. As DNA, the CDR3 is TGTGCCAGCAGCCAAGATGGGGCCAACAGGGGAGGTACTAATGAAAAACTGTTTTTT.

The chain couples TRBV24-1 to TRBJ2-1; D is tentatively TRBD1 or TRBD2 (5 bases each). The CDR3 extends over 12 amino acids. V was cut by 3 bases and J by 8 bases, with 7 bases left in between. Germline CDR1 KGHDR, CDR2 SFDVKD. The CDR3 sequence is CATSDRGHEQFF. Written as DNA, the CDR3 is TGTGCCACCAGTGATCGGGGACATGAGCAGTTCTTC.

V is TRBV7-3 and J is TRBJ1-1; D uncertain. Trimming left V 2 bases short and J 5 bases short, with 9 bases between. The CDR3 runs 13 residues. Germline lookup yields CDR1 SGHTA and CDR2 FQGTGA. The CDR3 DNA reads TGTGCCAGCAGCTTAGCTCTCTCGACTGAAGCTTTCTTT. It yields the protein CASSLALSTEAFF.

This clone was detected only a few times. The chain combines TRBV6-2 or TRBV6-3 with TRBJ1-1; TRBD1 matches 9 bases. In germline, CDR1 is MNHEY, CDR2 SVGEGT. This CDR3 has 16 amino acids. Germline trimming cut 0 bases from V and 4 bases from J; bases unmatched to any gene: 6. CDR3 amino acids: CASSYSHGQGFTEAFF. CDR3 sequence (DNA): TGTGCCAGCAGTTACTCGCACGGACAGGGGTTCACTGAAGCTTTCTTT.

This sequence joins TRBV6-4 and TRBJ2-1; 11 nucleotides agree with TRBD2. The CDR3 has 14 amino acids. Trimming at V came to 6 bases and at J to 9 bases, leaving 7 bases not matched to a gene. The germline CDR1 and CDR2 sequences are MRHNA and SNTAGT. In nucleotides, the CDR3 is TGTGCCAGCAGCCCGGGACTAGCGGTGACTGAGCAGTTCTTC. It yields the protein CASSPGLAVTEQFF.

This chain links TRBV4-3 with TRBJ1-1, with 7 bases aligning to TRBD1. Germline V lookup: CDR1 LGHNA, CDR2 YSLEER. Trimming at V came to 6 bases and at J to 2 bases, leaving 12 bases not matched to a gene. The CDR3 has 16 amino acids. In nucleotides, the CDR3 is TGCGCCAGCAGTCTCGGGGCAGGGGGTCCCAACACTGAAGCTTTCTTT. This translates into CASSLGAGGPNTEAFF.

The rearrangement uses TRBV5-1 and TRBJ2-2; TRBD1 matches at 8 bases. CDR1 is SGHRS, CDR2 YFSETQ, per germline. V was pared by 4 bases and J by 5 bases, with 4 bases of the junction left unmatched. This CDR3 has 14 residues. The CDR3 protein is CASSQGQGTGELFF. For the CDR3, the DNA is TGCGCCAGCAGCCAAGGACAGGGAACCGGGGAGCTGTTTTTT.

J is TRBJ1-1 and V is TRBV4-3, with D possibly being TRBD1 (5 bases). Germline-derived CDR1 and CDR2 are LGHNA and YSLEER. This CDR3 region has 14 residues. Trimming left V 1 base short and J 8 bases short, with 14 bases between. Written as DNA, the CDR3 is TGCGCCAGCAGCCAAGGGGGCAGCGGTACGGAAGCTTTCTTT. Protein sequence: CASSQGGSGTEAFF.